The rows below give T cell receptor beta chains drawn from one sample of a study of T cells after yellow fever vaccination. TCRdb fed the 5' RACE reads into MiXCR, producing one record per CDR3 protein. The repertoire holds about 580,000 distinct CDR3 sequences, with less than 20% as singletons. Material: PBMCs, obtained less than 6 days after the first yellow fever vaccination. All receptors derive from a man aged 18 to 35 who received the YFV17D yellow fever vaccine. Both conserved end residues are part of each CDR3. A D gene is named only where the DNA matches it firmly. Size tells how often a clone was seen (once, few, many) or the class of an expanded clone, and some rows leave it out.

>-|TRBJ1-5|-|TRBV19
CASSRSGGFNQPQHF
TGTGCCAGTAGTCGAAGTGGGGGGTTCAATCAGCCCCAGCATTTT
>-|TRBJ1-4|once|TRBV10-3
CAISESRGRGEGYEKLFF
TGTGCCATCAGTGAGTCGAGAGGCAGGGGCGAGGGTTATGAAAAACTGTTTTTT
>-|TRBJ2-1|few|TRBV6-1
CASSVRTKEQFF
TGTGCCAGCAGTGTAAGGACGAAAGAGCAGTTCTTC
>TRBD1|TRBJ2-1|-|TRBV7-8
CASSEGTGPFF
TGTGCCAGCAGCGAGGGGACAGGTCCGTTCTTC
>-|TRBJ2-7|-|TRBV4-1
CASSQVGSVSYEQYF
TGCGCCAGCAGCCAAGTGGGCAGCGTCTCCTACGAGCAGTACTTC
>-|TRBJ2-4|-|TRBV10-2
CATNFGPLWYF
TGCGCCACCAACTTCGGACCCTTGTGGTACTTC
>TRBD1|TRBJ1-1|-|TRBV11-2
CASSFPGRRDRVVCTEAFF
TGTGCCAGCAGCTTCCCGGGCCGCCGGGACAGGGTAGTATGTACTGAAGCTTTCTTT
>-|TRBJ2-7|few|TRBV25-1
CASSEYNWPEQYF
TGTGCCAGCAGTGAATATAACTGGCCCGAGCAGTACTTC
>-|TRBJ1-2|few|TRBV29-1
CSVDGTRSNFYGYTF
TGCAGCGTTGATGGAACGAGGAGCAACTTCTATGGCTACACCTTC
>-|TRBJ2-2|few|TRBV10-3
CATRKGDTNTGELFF
TGTGCCACCAGAAAGGGAGACACGAACACCGGGGAGCTGTTTTTT
>TRBD1|TRBJ1-2|-|TRBV10-2
CASSGIGVTGNYGYTF
TGCGCCAGCAGTGGGATTGGGGTGACAGGGAACTATGGCTACACCTTC
>-|TRBJ2-7|few|TRBV7-7
CASSLVREKLYEQYF
TGTGCCAGCAGCTTAGTCAGGGAAAAGCTCTACGAGCAGTACTTC
>-|TRBJ1-6|-|TRBV6-5
CASSYGGGQAVYNSPLHF
TGTGCCAGCAGTTACGGGGGGGGCCAGGCGGTCTATAATTCACCCCTCCACTTT
>-|TRBJ1-5|-|TRBV28
CASVRYNQPQHF
TGTGCCAGCGTTAGGTACAATCAGCCCCAGCATTTT
>-|TRBJ1-5|-|TRBV4-1
CASSQVEGSVQPQHF
TGCGCCAGCAGCCAAGTAGAAGGGTCCGTTCAGCCCCAGCATTTT
>TRBD1|TRBJ1-2|-|TRBV11-2
CASSGKGSPDRAFNYGYTF
TGTGCCAGCAGCGGAAAAGGCAGCCCGGACAGGGCCTTTAACTATGGCTACACCTTC
>-|TRBJ2-5|-|TRBV7-2
CASSPQTGTRQETQYF
TGTGCCAGCAGCCCTCAAACAGGGACCCGGCAAGAGACCCAGTACTTC
>-|TRBJ2-2|many|TRBV6-5
CASSYYTGELFF
TGTGCCAGCAGCTATTACACCGGGGAGCTGTTTTTT
>TRBD2|TRBJ2-1|-|TRBV20-1
CSAEPGREVSDEQFF
TGCAGTGCTGAACCGGGACGGGAGGTGTCAGATGAGCAGTTCTTC
>TRBD2|TRBJ2-7|-|TRBV7-3
CASSLLAGGSYEQYF
TGTGCCAGCAGCTTACTAGCGGGGGGCTCCTACGAGCAGTACTTC
>TRBD2|TRBJ2-2|-|TRBV12-3/TRBV12-4
CASSLWLAGGRGTGELFF
TGTGCCAGCAGTTTATGGCTAGCGGGGGGGCGCGGCACCGGGGAGCTGTTTTTT
>-|TRBJ1-6|few|TRBV5-1
CASSLAGFDRSPLHF
TGCGCCAGCAGCTTGGCGGGTTTTGATCGATCACCCCTCCACTTT
>TRBD1|TRBJ1-6|few|TRBV6-1
CASSTDRGGNSPLHF
TGTGCCAGCAGCACCGACAGGGGGGGGAATTCACCCCTCCACTTT
>-|TRBJ2-7|few|TRBV5-6
CASSLANVREQYF
TGTGCCAGCAGCTTGGCGAACGTGAGAGAGCAGTACTTC
>-|TRBJ2-2|few|TRBV7-2
CASSMSGTYTGELFF
TGTGCCAGCAGTATGTCCGGGACATACACCGGGGAGCTGTTTTTT
>TRBD2|TRBJ2-5|few|TRBV7-9
CASSLPLAGGQETQYF
TGTGCCAGCAGCTTGCCCCTAGCGGGGGGGCAAGAGACCCAGTACTTC
>TRBD1|TRBJ2-5|-|TRBV7-2
CASSLARGLEETQYF
TGTGCCAGCAGCTTAGCCAGGGGGCTGGAGGAGACCCAGTACTTC
>-|TRBJ1-5|-|TRBV6-2/TRBV6-3
CASSQRKYGSAERHSNQPQHF
TGTGCCAGCAGTCAGAGAAAATATGGGTCAGCAGAAAGACATAGCAATCAGCCCCAGCATTTT
>-|TRBJ1-1|few|TRBV6-6
CASTGGYTEAFF
TGTGCCAGTACAGGCGGATACACTGAAGCTTTCTTT
>-|TRBJ2-7|-|TRBV6-1
CASSQNRVSYEQYF
TGTGCCAGCAGCCAGAACAGGGTCAGCTACGAGCAGTACTTC
>-|TRBJ2-5|few|TRBV5-5
CASSLRPPQETQYF
TGTGCCAGCAGCTTGAGACCGCCCCAAGAGACCCAGTACTTC
>-|TRBJ1-6|few|TRBV6-5
CASSYSSGLESPLHF
TGTGCCAGCAGTTACTCGAGTGGCTTGGAATCACCCCTCCACTTT
>-|TRBJ2-3|few|TRBV3-1
CASSLGLPGLTDTQYF
TGTGCCAGCAGCCTGGGACTGCCAGGGCTTACAGATACGCAGTATTTT